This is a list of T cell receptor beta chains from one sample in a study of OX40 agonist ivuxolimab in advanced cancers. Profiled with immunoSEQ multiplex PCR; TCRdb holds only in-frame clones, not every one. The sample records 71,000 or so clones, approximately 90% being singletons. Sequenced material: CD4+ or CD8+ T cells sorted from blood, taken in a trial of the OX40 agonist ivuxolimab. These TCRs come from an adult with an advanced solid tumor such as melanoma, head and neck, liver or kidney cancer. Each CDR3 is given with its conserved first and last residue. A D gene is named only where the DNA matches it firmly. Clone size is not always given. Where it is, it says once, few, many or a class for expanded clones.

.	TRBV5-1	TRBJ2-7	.	CASSLSREEQYF	TGCGCCAGCAGCTTAAGCCGGGAAGAGCAGTACTTC
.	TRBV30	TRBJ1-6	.	CAWSAGVAPPLHF	TGTGCCTGGAGTGCCGGGGTTGCACCACCCCTCCACTTT
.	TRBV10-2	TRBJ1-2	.	CASSALSGMRGYTF	TGCGCCAGCAGTGCCCTCTCAGGGATGAGAGGCTACACCTTC
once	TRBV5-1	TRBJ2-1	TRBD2	CASSWWTSENEQFF	TGCGCCAGCAGCTGGTGGACTAGCGAGAATGAGCAGTTCTTC
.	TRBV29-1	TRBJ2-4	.	CSVKPENIQYF	TGCAGCGTTAAACCAGAAAACATTCAGTACTTC
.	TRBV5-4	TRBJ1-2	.	CASSPWPGTDYGYTF	TGTGCCAGCAGCCCTTGGCCCGGGACTGACTATGGCTACACCTTC
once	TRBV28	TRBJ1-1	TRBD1	CASHRGHRSTEAFF	TGTGCCAGCCACAGGGGACACCGGAGCACTGAAGCTTTCTTT
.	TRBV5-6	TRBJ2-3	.	CASRKYGRTDTQYF	TGTGCCAGCAGAAAATACGGACGCACAGATACGCAGTATTTT
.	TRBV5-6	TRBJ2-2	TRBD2	CASSSLGGGETGELFF	TGTGCCAGCAGCTCCTTGGGCGGGGGAGAGACCGGGGAGCTGTTTTTT
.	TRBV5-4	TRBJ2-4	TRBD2	CASSFWLAGKNIQYF	TGTGCCAGCAGCTTTTGGCTAGCGGGAAAAAACATTCAGTACTTC
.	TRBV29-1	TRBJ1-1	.	CSVERVGNTEAFF	TGCAGCGTTGAAAGGGTGGGTAACACTGAAGCTTTCTTT
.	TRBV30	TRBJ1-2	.	CAWSTSRGGYGYTF	TGTGCCTGGAGTACGAGTAGGGGAGGCTATGGCTACACCTTC
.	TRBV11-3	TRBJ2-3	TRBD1	CASSPGQGATDTQYF	TGTGCCAGCAGCCCAGGACAGGGGGCAACAGATACGCAGTATTTT
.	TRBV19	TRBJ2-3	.	CASRGTGTDTQYF	TGTGCCAGTAGAGGGACGGGAACAGATACGCAGTATTTT
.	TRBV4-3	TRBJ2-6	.	CASSPTPSGANVLTF	TGCGCCAGCAGCCCCACACCTTCTGGGGCCAACGTCCTGACTTTC
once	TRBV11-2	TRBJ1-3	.	CASSPWGSGNTIYF	TGTGCCAGCAGCCCCTGGGGGAGCGGAAACACCATATATTTT
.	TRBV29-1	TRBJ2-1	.	CSVGGWAYNEQFF	TGCAGCGTTGGGGGGTGGGCCTACAATGAGCAGTTCTTC
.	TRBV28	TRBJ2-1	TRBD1	CASRTGGKDEQFF	TGTGCCAGCAGGACAGGGGGTAAGGATGAGCAGTTCTTC
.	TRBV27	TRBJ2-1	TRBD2	CASSLRTSGSVNEQFF	TGTGCCAGCAGTTTGAGGACTAGCGGGAGTGTAAATGAGCAGTTCTTC
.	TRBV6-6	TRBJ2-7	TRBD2	CASSQLAGDHYEQYF	TGTGCCAGCAGTCAATTAGCGGGGGACCACTACGAGCAGTACTTC
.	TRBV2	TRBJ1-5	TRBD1	CASTRDRGLHQPQHF	TGTGCCAGCACTCGAGACAGGGGCCTACATCAGCCCCAGCATTTT
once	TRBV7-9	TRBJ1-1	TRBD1	CASSLTGGLNEAFF	TGTGCCAGCAGCTTAACAGGGGGGTTGAATGAAGCTTTCTTT
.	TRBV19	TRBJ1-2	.	CASSIGGSLKGGYTF	TGTGCCAGTAGTATTGGCGGGTCCCTGAAAGGTGGCTACACCTTC
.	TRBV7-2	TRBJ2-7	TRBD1	CASSLRGRVGREQYF	TGTGCCAGCAGCTTAAGGGGGCGGGTGGGTCGCGAGCAGTACTTC
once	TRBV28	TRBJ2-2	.	CASSLSPSGGLRLFF	TGTGCCAGCAGTTTATCCCCCTCCGGGGGGCTAAGGCTGTTTTTT
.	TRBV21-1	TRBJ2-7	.	CASSTRYRAAGGPSYEQYF	TGTGCCAGCAGCACACGTTACAGGGCGGCGGGAGGGCCCTCTTACGAGCAGTACTTC
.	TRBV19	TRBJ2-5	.	CASSLRTGGETQYF	TGTGCCAGTAGTCTCCGGACTGGAGGGGAGACCCAGTACTTC